This T cell receptor (beta chain) was sequenced for a study of T cell repertoires in cytomegalovirus infection. A single record per CDR3 protein comes from TCRdb applying MiXCR to the reads. The data hold about 260,000 distinct CDR3 sequences, with about an eighth observed a single time. After removal of 6 bases from V and 7 bases from J, the junction contained 10 bases not matched to a gene. Germline V gene data show CDR1 as SQVTM and CDR2 as ANQGSEA. The CDR3 extends over 16 amino acids. Sequences were obtained from PBMCs. This chain joins TRBV29-1 and TRBJ2-2; TRBD2 matches at 14 bases. This TCR came from a human donor in good health (CMV status not recorded). Some clones in this sample may be carry-over from other donors' samples. CDR3 loop: CSVKGLAGVGIGELFF. The CDR3 DNA reads TGCAGCGTGAAGGGACTAGCGGGAGTTGGAATCGGGGAGCTGTTTTTT.